This T cell receptor beta chain was obtained from a study of OX40 agonist ivuxolimab in advanced cancers. The overall study: Allowance was made for prior anti-PD-1, anti-PD-L1 or anti-CTLA-4 therapy, and roughly 39% had some.

Overall study results and limits: In a subset of nonresponders, normalized T-cell clonal expansion was also low.

Data came from immunoSEQ multiplex PCR; TCRdb stores just in-frame clones and leaves some out. The sample carries under 100,000 clones, 70% to 90% recorded once. This CDR3 has 15 residues. Germline lookup yields CDR1 MNHNS and CDR2 SASEGT. With V trimmed by 1 base and J by 3 bases, 6 bases remained unmatched. This clone was seen only a few times. What it binds is unknown. V gene TRBV6-1 combines with J gene TRBJ2-7, with 7 bases lining up with TRBD1. The source is an adult with an advanced solid tumor such as melanoma, head and neck, liver or kidney cancer. Sequenced here: CD4+ or CD8+ T cells sorted from blood, sampled in a trial of the OX40 agonist ivuxolimab. CDR3 DNA sequence: TGTGCCAGCAGTGAAGTCGGGGACAGAGTCTACGAGCAGTACTTC. It codes for CASSEVGDRVYEQYF.